A selection of T cell receptor beta chains follows, all from one sample in a study of regulatory T cells in long-lasting Graves disease. Each CDR3 protein is one row after TCRdb ran MiXCR on the multiplex PCR reads. The data contain fewer than 550,000 distinct CDR3 sequences, around a fifth of them singletons. Sequenced material: peripheral blood mononuclear cells (PBMCs), taken when the disease was refractory, from a patient treated with antithyroid drugs. The source of these receptors is a female donor with Graves disease. Each CDR3 is given with its conserved first and last residue. A D gene is named only where the DNA matches it firmly. Size is omitted from some rows. Given values are once, few, many or a class for expanded clones.

abundance: many; j_gene: TRBJ1-1; d_gene: TRBD1; v_gene: TRBV7-2; CDR3aa: CASSLRYRGWTEAFF; CDR3nt: TGTGCCAGCAGCTTAAGGTACAGGGGGTGGACTGAAGCTTTCTTT
abundance: many; j_gene: TRBJ1-1; d_gene: NA; v_gene: TRBV12-3/TRBV12-4; CDR3aa: CAAKGNTEAFF; CDR3nt: TGTGCCGCCAAGGGGAACACTGAAGCTTTCTTT
abundance: few; j_gene: TRBJ2-5; d_gene: NA; v_gene: TRBV6-1; CDR3aa: CASSVPPQETQYF; CDR3nt: TGTGCCAGCAGTGTACCGCCGCAAGAGACCCAGTACTTC
abundance: NA; j_gene: TRBJ1-5; d_gene: NA; v_gene: TRBV7-8; CDR3aa: CASSLTGARPQHF; CDR3nt: TGTGCCAGCAGCTTGACAGGAGCACGGCCCCAGCATTTT
abundance: many; j_gene: TRBJ2-5; d_gene: TRBD2; v_gene: TRBV15; CDR3aa: CATSRDLAGGGTQYF; CDR3nt: TGTGCCACCAGCAGAGATCTAGCGGGTGGGGGGACCCAGTACTTC
abundance: many; j_gene: TRBJ1-1; d_gene: NA; v_gene: TRBV27; CDR3aa: CATKRDFNTEAFF; CDR3nt: TGTGCCACCAAGAGGGACTTCAACACTGAAGCTTTCTTT
abundance: NA; j_gene: TRBJ1-2; d_gene: NA; v_gene: TRBV18; CDR3aa: CASSNDRVYGYTF; CDR3nt: TGTGCCAGCTCAAATGACAGAGTCTATGGCTACACCTTC
abundance: NA; j_gene: TRBJ2-1; d_gene: NA; v_gene: TRBV12-3/TRBV12-4; CDR3aa: CASSLTGVIDEQFF; CDR3nt: TGTGCCAGCAGTTTAACAGGAGTCATCGATGAGCAGTTCTTC
abundance: NA; j_gene: TRBJ1-2; d_gene: NA; v_gene: TRBV30; CDR3aa: CAWSKGTHGYTF; CDR3nt: TGTGCCTGGAGTAAGGGGACACATGGCTACACCTTC
abundance: NA; j_gene: TRBJ2-2; d_gene: NA; v_gene: TRBV5-1; CDR3aa: CASSLHSGTGELFF; CDR3nt: TGCGCCAGCAGCTTGCACAGTGGCACCGGGGAGCTGTTTTTT
abundance: NA; j_gene: TRBJ2-4; d_gene: TRBD2; v_gene: TRBV30; CDR3aa: CAWSGERTSGRALPKNIQYF; CDR3nt: TGTGCCTGGAGTGGCGAACGGACTAGCGGGAGGGCCTTGCCCAAAAACATTCAGTACTTC
abundance: few; j_gene: TRBJ2-5; d_gene: NA; v_gene: TRBV6-5; CDR3aa: CASSYRGAQETQYF; CDR3nt: TGTGCCAGCAGTTACAGGGGGGCTCAAGAGACCCAGTACTTC
abundance: few; j_gene: TRBJ1-5; d_gene: NA; v_gene: TRBV28; CDR3aa: CASSPKAHSNQPQHF; CDR3nt: TGTGCCAGTTCCCCTAAGGCCCATAGCAATCAGCCCCAGCATTTT